These 20 T cell receptor beta chains were all obtained from the same sample, sequenced in a study of blood T cells in healthy people across ages. A J-beta primer mix and a sample-barcoded 5' primer were used in a second PCR of about 7 to 12 cycles. TCRdb re-called the 5' RACE reads through MiXCR, storing one row per CDR3 protein. This table has hundreds of thousands of distinct CDR3 sequences, under 70% appearing once. The sequenced sample was blood. Receptor source: a man in his 60s in good health.

The rearrangement joins TRBV25-1 to TRBJ1-2, with D unresolved. The CDR3 sequence is 13 residues long. CDR1 MGHDK and CDR2 SYGVNS come from the germline V gene. V shed 5 bases and J shed 7 bases, with 14 bases lying between them. DNA of the CDR3: TGTGCCAGCAGTCCCCGGGGAGAGGGTGGCTACACCTTC. Translated: CASSPRGEGGYTF.

V usage is TRBV5-1 and J usage is TRBJ2-7, with D uncertain. The V gene lost 4 bases and the J gene lost 0 bases, with 17 bases spanning the gap. CDR1 and CDR2 (germline): SGHRS, YFSETQ. The CDR3 has 16 residues. The CDR3 sequence: CASSRAWAASSYEQYF. CDR3 coding DNA: TGCGCCAGCAGCCGAGCCTGGGCGGCGAGCTCCTACGAGCAGTACTTC.

This chain links TRBV28 with TRBJ2-5, with a tentative D call TRBD1 (7 bases). The germline V gene has CDR1 MDHEN and CDR2 SYDVKM. The V and J ends lost 11 bases and 5 bases respectively, with 21 bases between them. CDR3 length: 14 residues. In DNA, the CDR3 is TGTGCCGAATCCAAGACAGGGCGGGGTGAGACCCAGTACTTC. This translates into CAESKTGRGETQYF. The full variable domain, rest sourced from reference TRBV28 and TRBJ2-5, is DVKVTQSSRYLVKRTGEKVFLECVQDMDHENMFWYRQDPGLGLRLIYFSYDVKMKEKGDIPEGYSVSREKKERFSLILESASTNQTSMYLCAESKTGRGETQYFGPGTRLLVL.

V gene TRBV6-1 combines with J gene TRBJ1-5; D gene uncertain. This CDR3 spans 13 amino acids. Germline CDR1 and CDR2: MNHNS and SASEGT. The V gene lost 4 bases and the J gene lost 4 bases, with 8 bases spanning the gap. CDR3 protein: CASSVLENQPQHF. The CDR3 DNA sequence: TGTGCCAGCAGTGTTCTAGAGAATCAGCCCCAGCATTTT.

This clonotype was seen a single time. This rearrangement joins TRBV25-1 to TRBJ1-2, with 7 bases matching TRBD1. The CDR3 runs 13 residues. Germline CDR1 is MGHDK and CDR2 is SYGVNS. V shed 11 bases and J 8 bases; nucleotides not matched to a gene: 14. This CDR3 is CAVGRDSLEGYTF. The CDR3, as DNA: TGTGCCGTGGGACGGGACAGCCTTGAGGGCTACACCTTC.

The chain has TRBV10-3 and TRBJ1-2; D call uncertain. The CDR3 contains 12 residues. Trimming cost V 2 bases and J 8 bases, with 9 bases left between them. Germline V gene sequence: CDR1 ENHRY, CDR2 SYGVKD. This CDR3 reads CAISEKRSGYTF. The CDR3 DNA sequence: TGTGCCATCAGTGAGAAACGGTCCGGCTACACCTTC.

The chain is built from TRBV20-1 and TRBJ2-7; 7 positions agree with TRBD1. The ends lost 7 bases at V and 4 bases at J; junction bases unmatched: 4. The V gene's germline CDR1 is DFQATT and CDR2 SNEGSKA (reference sequence). The CDR3 runs 11 residues. The CDR3 reads CSVAGGYEQYF. The CDR3 DNA follows: TGCAGTGTGGCAGGGGGTTACGAGCAGTACTTC.

This clonotype was seen many times. V and J are TRBV5-6 and TRBJ2-2; D may be TRBD1 (5 bases). Trimming took 1 base from V and 4 from J, leaving 17 bases between them. Germline V gene data show CDR1 as SGHDT and CDR2 as YYEEEE. The CDR3 is made up of 17 amino acids. The CDR3, as DNA: TGTGCCAGCAGCTTGTTGAGTGGTCAGGGTGTCACCGGGGAGCTGTTTTTT. The encoded protein is CASSLLSGQGVTGELFF. The whole variable domain, filled in from reference TRBV5-6 and TRBJ2-2, reads DAGVTQSPTHLIKTRGQQVTLRCSPKSGHDTVSWYQQALGQGPQFIFQYYEEEERQRGNFPDRFSGHQFPNYSSELNVNALLLGDSALYLCASSLLSGQGVTGELFFGEGSRLTVL.

V and J are TRBV28 and TRBJ1-1; D is possibly TRBD1 (6 bases). Germline assignment: CDR1 MDHEN and CDR2 SYDVKM. The CDR3 spans 14 residues. V shed 6 bases and J shed 3 bases, with 14 bases lying between them. The CDR3 sequence is CASSPQAGDTEAFF. The DNA of the CDR3 is TGTGCCAGCAGCCCCCAGGCAGGGGACACTGAAGCTTTCTTT.

The chain joins TRBV27 to TRBJ1-5; D ambiguous. The CDR3 covers 15 residues. V dropped 2 bases and J dropped 5 bases, with 13 bases sitting between them. Germline loops: CDR1 MNHEY, CDR2 SMNVEV (reference sequence). The CDR3 protein is CASSLSMGIYQPQHF. The DNA for the CDR3 is TGTGCCAGCAGTTTAAGTATGGGGATTTATCAGCCCCAGCATTTT.

The chain carries TRBV10-1 and TRBJ1-6; D gene unclear. With 2 bases removed from V and 8 bases from J, the gap between germline ends came to 7 bases. The CDR3 has 13 residues. CDR1 is WNHNN and CDR2 is SYGVQD in the germline V gene (reference sequence). CDR3 amino acids: CASSEGGYSPLHF. The CDR3 DNA reads as TGCGCCAGCAGTGAGGGTGGTTATTCACCCCTCCACTTT.

This clonotype occurred many times. The V gene is TRBV27, the J gene TRBJ1-6; D might be TRBD1 (6 bases). Trimming stripped 2 bases from V and 0 bases from J, with 17 bases between. The CDR3 has 19 residues. From germline, CDR1 is MNHEY and CDR2 SMNVEV (reference sequence). CDR3 in amino acids: CASSLGGQGPPSYNSPLHF. CDR3 DNA sequence: TGTGCCAGCAGTTTAGGGGGGCAGGGGCCTCCCTCCTATAATTCACCCCTCCACTTT.

The J gene is TRBJ2-5, the V gene TRBV6-5; perhaps TRBD1 as D (5 bases). V lost 5 bases to trimming and J lost 1 base, with 23 bases between them. Germline values: CDR1 MNHEY, CDR2 SVGAGI. This CDR3 is built from 18 residues. Here the CDR3 DNA reads TGTGCCAGCAGTCACACAGGTGTTTTTGGACCCACCCAAGAGACCCAGTACTTC. It specifies CASSHTGVFGPTQETQYF.

The sample holds many counts of this clonotype. The chain recombines TRBV4-1 with TRBJ1-4; the D gene is possibly TRBD1 (6 bases). Trimming shortened V by 1 base and J by 0 bases, and 9 bases separated the two germline ends. Germline V CDR1 and CDR2: MGHRA, YSYEKL. The CDR3 is made up of 16 amino acids. The CDR3 DNA is TGCGCCAGCAGCCAAGGGACAGTCGCAACTAATGAAAAACTGTTTTTT. Protein product: CASSQGTVATNEKLFF.

This chain connects TRBV4-2 to TRBJ2-2; no firm D call. Germline lookup yields CDR1 LGHNA and CDR2 YNFKEQ. Trimming took 0 bases from V and 0 from J, leaving 14 bases between them. This CDR3 region has 18 residues. CDR3: CASSQDMGSRPNTGELFF. CDR3 sequence (DNA): TGTGCCAGCAGCCAAGATATGGGGTCTCGACCGAACACCGGGGAGCTGTTTTTT.

This chain links TRBV4-1 with TRBJ2-1; unclear D gene. This CDR3 has 14 residues. Deletions cut 0 bases from V and 8 bases from J, with 11 bases between. Germline CDR1 reads MGHRA; CDR2 reads YSYEKL. The CDR3 DNA is TGCGCCAGCAGCCAAGAGGGTAGGGTCGATGAGCAGTTCTTC. Its protein is CASSQEGRVDEQFF.

This chain joins TRBV27 and TRBJ2-7; 7 bases line up with TRBD1. The germline gives CDR1 MNHEY, CDR2 SMNVEV (reference sequence). This CDR3 is built from 15 residues. With 5 bases clipped from V and 6 bases from J, the junction kept 13 bases outside the gene matches. CDR3 in amino acids: CASSPQQGYPAEQYF. CDR3 nucleotides: TGTGCCAGCAGTCCCCAACAGGGGTACCCGGCCGAGCAGTACTTC.

V usage is TRBV20-1 and J usage is TRBJ1-1, with D possibly being TRBD1 (6 bases). This CDR3 spans 12 amino acids. From germline, CDR1 is DFQATT and CDR2 SNEGSKA (reference sequence). V lost 6 bases and J 4 bases, leaving 12 bases between the germline ends. The DNA of the CDR3 is TGCAGTGCCGCAGGGGTGGGCACTGAAGCTTTCTTT. Protein sequence: CSAAGVGTEAFF.

The chain has TRBV5-1 and TRBJ1-4; 9 bases line up with TRBD1. The V and J ends lost 4 bases and 8 bases, in that order; junction bases with no gene match: 9. The CDR3 extends over 15 amino acids. Germline CDR1 and CDR2: SGHRS and YFSETQ. The DNA for the CDR3 is TGCGCCAGCAGCGGCGGGGGACAGGGAGGCGAAAAACTGTTTTTT. Its translation: CASSGGGQGGEKLFF.

The chain couples TRBV20-1 to TRBJ2-6; TRBD1 matches 7 bases. This CDR3 contains 14 residues. In germline, CDR1 is DFQATT, CDR2 SNEGSKA (reference sequence). V lost 2 bases, J lost 4 bases, and 2 bases stayed unmatched. The DNA for the CDR3 is TGCAGTGCTAGAACAGGGGTCGGGGCCAACGTCCTGACTTTC. Its translation: CSARTGVGANVLTF.